The 32 T cell receptor beta chains below were found in one sample sequenced in a study of beta chain features in type 1 diabetes. Study-level results: A moderate, significant TCRB CDR3 shortening appeared in type 1 diabetes across four CD4+ subsets.

Their target antigens are unknown. The sequenced template was cDNA made from the entire isolated RNA. The protocol was immunoSEQ multiplex PCR, while the TCRdb copy is restricted to in-frame clones and leaves out a portion. The sample lists under 350,000 clones; around 22% were seen once. Source material: naive CD4+ T cells from blood. These receptors all stem from a woman in her thirties with type 1 diabetes.

This sequence joins TRBV27 and TRBJ2-3; D unclear. V was cut by 4 bases and J by 2 bases, with 4 bases left in between. The CDR3 totals 12 residues. Germline CDR1 reads MNHEY; CDR2 reads SMNVEV (reference sequence). CDR3 protein: CASSSVTDTQYF. Here the CDR3 DNA reads TGTGCCAGCAGTTCCGTCACAGATACGCAGTATTTT.

The chain employs TRBV28 and TRBJ2-1; D is unresolved. This CDR3 is built from 13 residues. V was pared by 6 bases and J by 5 bases, with 11 bases between. CDR1 and CDR2 from the germline V gene are MDHEN and SYDVKM. CDR3 bases: TGTGCCAGCAGATACCGGGTCAACAATGAGCAGTTCTTC. It translates to CASRYRVNNEQFF.

This clone appeared a few times. For the CDR3, the DNA is TGTGCCAGCAGCCCCCCGGCCCAGGTGGGGCCGGTACCCGGGGAGCTGTTTTTT. Translated: CASSPPAQVGPVPGELFF. The chain carries TRBV7-9 and TRBJ2-2; perhaps TRBD1 as D (5 bases). This CDR3 comprises 18 residues. Per germline, CDR1 SEHNR and CDR2 FQNEAQ (reference sequence). V gave up 5 bases and J gave up 6 bases, with 25 bases separating them.

In its sample, this clone was seen a few times. One end of the junction is discordant with germline, which a read error may explain. The chain recombines TRBV6-1 with TRBJ2-7; 10 bases fit TRBD1. This CDR3 has 15 residues. Germline lookup yields CDR1 MNHNS and CDR2 SASEGT. CDR3 residues: CASREDRGLSYEQYF. For the CDR3, the DNA is TGTGCCAGCAGGGAAGACAGGGGGCTATCCTACGAGCAGTACTTC.

This clone was observed a handful of times. The chain uses TRBV25-1 and TRBJ2-1, with D possibly TRBD1 on 5 matching bases. CDR1 MGHDK and CDR2 SYGVNS come from the germline V gene. V dropped 7 bases and J dropped 0 bases, with 10 bases sitting between them. CDR3 length equals 14 residues. DNA of the CDR3: TGTGCCAGCATGCCAGGGTCCTCCTACAATGAGCAGTTCTTC. As protein: CASMPGSSYNEQFF.

The chain couples TRBV5-1 to TRBJ2-1, with 8 nucleotides matching TRBD2. J gave up 5 bases and V 7 bases, and 5 bases lay outside the gene matches. Germline loops: CDR1 SGHRS, CDR2 YFSETQ. This CDR3 has 13 residues. DNA for the CDR3: TGCGCCAGCGGAGCGGGGGTACACAATGAGCAGTTCTTC. It specifies CASGAGVHNEQFF.

The chain joins TRBV4-1 to TRBJ2-5; D unresolved. The V gene lost 2 bases and the J gene lost 5 bases, with 6 bases spanning the gap. The CDR3 length is 12 residues. Germline V lookup: CDR1 MGHRA, CDR2 YSYEKL. In DNA, the CDR3 is TGCGCCAGCAGCCAAATATCGGAGACCCAGTACTTC. Amino acids: CASSQISETQYF.

This clone was counted only a few times. The chain links TRBV25-1 to TRBJ1-2; a weak D match, TRBD1 (6 bases). Germline V lookup: CDR1 MGHDK, CDR2 SYGVNS. There are 14 residues in the CDR3. Trimming shortened V by 3 bases and J by 2 bases, and 10 bases separated the two germline ends. The CDR3 bases are TGTGCCAGCAGTGAGGAAACAGGGAACTATGGCTACACCTTC. Its protein product is CASSEETGNYGYTF.

The chain combines TRBV5-6 with TRBJ2-1, with TRBD2 identical over 11 bases. V was clipped by 0 bases and J by 12 bases; unmatched bases: 8. The CDR3 is 15 amino acids. CDR1 SGHDT and CDR2 YYEEEE come from the germline V gene. The CDR3 DNA follows: TGTGCCAGCAGCTTGGTTAGCGGGAGGGCCTTTGGGCAGTTCTTC. Residues: CASSLVSGRAFGQFF.

The chain uses TRBV19 and TRBJ2-1; TRBD1 agrees at 8 bases. The CDR3 length is 13 residues. With 5 bases clipped from V and 7 bases from J, the junction kept 4 bases outside the gene matches. Germline CDR1 is LNHDA and CDR2 is SQIVND (reference sequence). CDR3 DNA sequence: TGTGCCAGTAGTGGACAGGGTGGTAATGAGCAGTTCTTC. It specifies CASSGQGGNEQFF.

The CDR3 DNA reads as TGTGCCAGCAGCTCAGGAGGATCGAACACTGAAGCTTTCTTT. Its protein product is CASSSGGSNTEAFF. This sequence joins TRBV11-3 and TRBJ1-1; D ambiguous. The CDR3 is 14 residues long. Trimming took off 4 bases at V and 1 base at J, with 10 bases between the two ends. Germline loops: CDR1 SGHNT, CDR2 YENEEA. The entire variable domain, with the rest obtained from reference TRBV11-3 and TRBJ1-1, is as follows: EAGVVQSPRYKIIEKKQPVAFWCNPISGHNTLYWYLQNLGQGPELLIRYENEEAVDDSQLPKDRFSAERLKGVDSTLKIQPAELGDSAVYLCASSSGGSNTEAFFGQGTRLTVV.

The V gene is TRBV29-1, the J gene TRBJ2-1, with D perhaps matching TRBD2 (6 bases). The germline V and J ends were trimmed by 4 bases and 8 bases, with 6 bases remaining between them. This CDR3 is 10 amino acids long. From germline, CDR1 is SQVTM and CDR2 ANQGSEA. The CDR3 loop reads CSVGDYEQFF. The CDR3, as DNA: TGCAGCGTTGGGGACTATGAGCAGTTCTTC.

This chain joins TRBV29-1 and TRBJ1-2, with a tentative D call TRBD1 (5 bases). Germline values: CDR1 SQVTM, CDR2 ANQGSEA. The CDR3 sequence is 13 residues long. The V end lost 7 bases, the J end lost 8 bases, and 20 bases lay between the germline ends. Here the CDR3 DNA reads TGCAGCGGGGGGGATGACAGCCGGGAGGGCTACACCTTC. Its translation: CSGGDDSREGYTF.

The genes are TRBV6-5 and TRBJ1-1, with no clear D. The CDR3 totals 15 residues. Trimming took off 6 bases at V and 3 bases at J, with 17 bases between the two ends. From germline, CDR1 is MNHEY and CDR2 SVGAGI. This CDR3 reads CASRPLTGADTEAFF. The CDR3 DNA is TGTGCCAGCAGACCGCTAACGGGTGCTGACACTGAAGCTTTCTTT.

The V call is TRBV28, the J call TRBJ2-7, with unresolved D. This CDR3 has 12 residues. Germline-derived CDR1 and CDR2 are MDHEN and SYDVKM. V lost 6 bases, J lost 3 bases, and 9 bases lay in between. CDR3 sequence (DNA): TGTGCCAGCAGCCGCGCAGGCTACGAGCAGTACTTC. Its translation: CASSRAGYEQYF.

This clone came up a few times. This sequence joins TRBV9 and TRBJ2-2; 10 bases map to TRBD2. There are 16 residues in the CDR3. CDR1 and CDR2 from the germline V gene are SGDLS and YYNGEE. V lost 0 bases and J lost 6; bases outside the gene matches: 5. For the CDR3, the DNA is TGTGCCAGCAGCGTAGGTCTAGCGGGAGTGGCCGGGGAGCTGTTTTTT. This sequence encodes CASSVGLAGVAGELFF.

The chain uses TRBV18 and TRBJ1-5, with 10 bases that match TRBD1. This CDR3 spans 19 amino acids. CDR1 and CDR2 (germline): KGHSH, LQKENI. J was trimmed by 3 bases and V by 3 bases; bases with no gene match: 14. In DNA form, the CDR3 reads TGTGCCAGCTCACCTTTCTTACCGGGACAGGGGAATATCAATCAGCCCCAGCATTTT. This translates into CASSPFLPGQGNINQPQHF.

The chain combines TRBV15 with TRBJ2-4; TRBD1 matches at 9 bases. Losses at the gene ends were 1 base for V and 1 base for J; bases not matched to a gene: 8. CDR1 is LNHNV, CDR2 YYDKDF, per germline (reference sequence). The CDR3 is 18 amino acids. CDR3 DNA sequence: TGTGCCACCAGCAGAGTCCTGGACAGGGGAGGTGCCAAAAACATTCAGTACTTC. Protein sequence: CATSRVLDRGGAKNIQYF.

This rearrangement joins TRBV28 to TRBJ2-5; TRBD1 aligns across 12 bases. Germline V lookup: CDR1 MDHEN, CDR2 SYDVKM. V dropped 4 bases and J dropped 6; count of bases not matched to a gene: 6. This CDR3 is built from 15 residues. The CDR3 spells CASSSPGQGAQTQYF. CDR3 bases: TGTGCCAGCAGTTCTCCGGGACAGGGGGCACAGACCCAGTACTTC.

The V and J genes are TRBV6-6 and TRBJ1-1; a weak D match, TRBD1 (5 bases). The CDR3 spans 13 residues. Looked up from germline, CDR1 is MNHNY and CDR2 is SVGAGI (reference sequence). DNA of the CDR3: TGTGTCTCGGCGGGGGGGTCGAACACTGAAGCTTTCTTT. The encoded protein is CVSAGGSNTEAFF.

The rearrangement uses TRBV18 and TRBJ2-7, with D unclear. Trimming took off 3 bases at V and 1 base at J, with 13 bases between the two ends. Germline V gene lookup returns CDR1 KGHSH and CDR2 LQKENI. CDR3 size: 15 residues. The CDR3 DNA is TGTGCCAGCTCACCCGGCGGTTGGCGTTCCTACGAGCAGTACTTC. Its protein is CASSPGGWRSYEQYF.

The rearrangement uses TRBV5-1 and TRBJ1-3; D remains unclear. The CDR3 has 15 residues. Germline CDR1 SGHRS, CDR2 YFSETQ. V gave up 5 bases and J gave up 8 bases, with 20 bases separating them. CDR3 sequence (DNA): TGCGCCAGCAGTCTCCCGAGGCGTACCGGAGACACCATATATTTT. Translation: CASSLPRRTGDTIYF.

The rearrangement links TRBV5-1 to TRBJ2-7; D may be TRBD1 (5 bases). Germline V CDR1 and CDR2: SGHRS, YFSETQ. This CDR3 has 11 amino acids. The V end was cut by 7 bases, the J end by 1 base, with 6 bases between. The CDR3 DNA follows: TGCGCCAGCTACAGGTCCTACGAGCAGTACTTC. This encodes CASYRSYEQYF. The full variable domain, its missing parts supplied by reference TRBV5-1 and TRBJ2-7, is KAGVTQTPRYLIKTRGQQVTLSCSPISGHRSVSWYQQTPGQGLQFLFEYFSETQRNKGNFPGRFSGRQFSNSRSEMNVSTLELGDSALYLCASYRSYEQYFGPGTRLTVT.

V gene TRBV7-2 combines with J gene TRBJ1-2; unclear D gene. Trimming removed 4 bases at V and 3 bases at J, with 9 bases between. Germline loops: CDR1 SGHTA, CDR2 FQGNSA. The CDR3 contains 13 residues. The CDR3 region has the DNA TGTGCCAGCAGCTCCGGGGTAGACTATGGCTACACCTTC. It encodes CASSSGVDYGYTF.

The DNA for the CDR3 is TGTGCCTGGAGCGGATCCGCGGGCGGGGAGACCCAGTACTTC. Amino acids: CAWSGSAGGETQYF. The rearrangement links TRBV30 to TRBJ2-5; D is perhaps TRBD2 (5 bases). Germline V gene sequence: CDR1 GTSNPN, CDR2 SVGIG (reference sequence). This CDR3 has 14 amino acids. The V and J ends lost 3 bases and 5 bases respectively, with 16 bases between them.

This clone turned up a few times. The identical CDR3 is also encoded by other nucleotide sequences in the sample. CDR3: CASSRTGGNQPQHF. CDR3 DNA: TGCGCCAGCAGCCGGACAGGGGGCAATCAGCCCCAGCATTTT. The chain recombines TRBV4-1 with TRBJ1-5; 9 bases align to TRBD1. From germline, CDR1 is MGHRA and CDR2 YSYEKL. The V segment lost 4 bases and the J segment 2 bases; nucleotides outside the gene matches: 0. The CDR3 covers 14 residues.

The chain combines TRBV2 with TRBJ2-6; possibly TRBD2 for D (6 bases). The V gene's germline CDR1 is SNHLY and CDR2 FYNNEI. V was cut by 8 bases and J by 16 bases, with 15 bases left in between. This CDR3 has 11 amino acids. CDR3 sequence reads: CASGTLRSLTF. The CDR3 bases are TGTGCCAGCGGGACTCTAAGGTCGCTGACTTTC. Supplemented by reference TRBV2 and TRBJ2-6, the full variable domain reads EPEVTQTPSHQVTQMGQEVILRCVPISNHLYFYWYRQILGQKVEFLVSFYNNEISEKSEIFDDQFSVERPDGSNFTLKIRSTKLEDSAMYFCASGTLRSLTFGAGSRLTVL.

The V call is TRBV21-1, the J call TRBJ2-1; the D segment call TRBD2 is taken from the table without a DNA check. TRBV21-1 is assigned pseudogene status. This CDR3 has 11 residues. The CDR3, as DNA: TGTGCCAGCAGCCTAAGGAGGGGGCAGTTCTTC. This translates into CASSLRRGQFF.

The chain employs TRBV5-4 and TRBJ1-2; 7 bases align to TRBD1. This CDR3 region has 16 residues. The J segment lost 6 bases and the V segment lost 4 bases, leaving 15 bases of the junction unmatched. CDR1 and CDR2 (germline): SGHNT, YYREEE (reference sequence). In DNA, the CDR3 is TGTGCCAGCAGCCCCGGGACAGAGGGGCCCCGAGATGGCTACACCTTC. Translation gives CASSPGTEGPRDGYTF.

The chain carries TRBV29-1 and TRBJ1-1; 7 nucleotides align to TRBD1. The germline V gene has CDR1 SQVTM and CDR2 ANQGSEA. CDR3 size: 11 residues. V lost 7 bases and J lost 7; bases outside the gene matches: 6. CDR3 residues: CSGTRDSEAFF. In DNA, the CDR3 is TGCAGCGGCACCAGGGACAGTGAAGCTTTCTTT.

The chain is built from TRBV11-3 and TRBJ1-1; D is uncertain. This CDR3 is 13 amino acids long. Germline values: CDR1 SGHNT, CDR2 YENEEA. V was pared by 2 bases and J by 1 base, with 5 bases between. This CDR3 is CASSLYRNTEAFF. The DNA of the CDR3 is TGTGCCAGCAGCTTATATAGGAACACTGAAGCTTTCTTT.

The rearrangement links TRBV28 to TRBJ1-5, with D tentatively TRBD1 (5 bases). Germline V gene lookup returns CDR1 MDHEN and CDR2 SYDVKM. Trimming removed 3 bases from V and 2 bases from J, with 11 bases in between. The length of the CDR3 is 15 residues. The CDR3 region is CASSFWRGGNQPQHF. CDR3 nucleotide sequence: TGTGCCAGCAGTTTTTGGAGGGGTGGCAATCAGCCCCAGCATTTT.